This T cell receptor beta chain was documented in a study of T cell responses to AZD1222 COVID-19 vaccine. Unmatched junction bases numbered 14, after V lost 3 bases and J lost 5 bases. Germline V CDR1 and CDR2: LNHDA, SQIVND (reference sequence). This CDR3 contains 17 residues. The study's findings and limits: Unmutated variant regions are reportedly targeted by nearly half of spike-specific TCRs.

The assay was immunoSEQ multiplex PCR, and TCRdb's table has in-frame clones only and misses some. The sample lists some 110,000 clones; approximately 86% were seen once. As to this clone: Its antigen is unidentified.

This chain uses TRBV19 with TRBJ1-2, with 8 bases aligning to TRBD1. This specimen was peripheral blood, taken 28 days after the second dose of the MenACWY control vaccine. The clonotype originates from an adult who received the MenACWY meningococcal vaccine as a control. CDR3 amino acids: CASSIRLSGDRGYGYTF. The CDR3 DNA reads TGTGCCAGTAGTATCCGCCTCTCAGGAGACAGGGGATATGGCTACACCTTC.